This TCR beta chain was captured in a study of cytomegalovirus exposure and HLA in healthy donors. As for this clone: The target antigen is unknown.

Whole-study results and caveats: Among the most significant clusters, several appeared linked to common viral pathogens in a later analysis.

The PCR contained 60 Vbeta and 13 Jbeta primers. Generated by immunoSEQ multiplex PCR, the TCRdb table keeps only in-frame clones and is missing some. The sample yields approximately 160,000 clones, under 70% seen once. The germline V gene has CDR1 SQVTM and CDR2 ANQGSEA. V gave up 6 bases and J gave up 0 bases; unmatched junction bases: 7. The CDR3 runs to 14 residues. The genes are TRBV29-1 and TRBJ1-1, with 7 bases matching TRBD1. The material sequenced was PBMCs. The clonotype originates from a middle-aged woman in good health and CMV-seropositive. The CDR3 protein is CSVVGQQMNTEAFF. Written as DNA, the CDR3 is TGCAGCGTCGTGGGACAGCAGATGAACACTGAAGCTTTCTTT. Using reference TRBV29-1 and TRBJ1-1 for the parts outside the CDR3, the full variable domain is SAVISQKPSRDICQRGTSLTIQCQVDSQVTMMFWYRQQPGQSLTLIATANQGSEATYESGFVIDKFPISRPNLTFSTLTVSNMSPEDSSIYLCSVVGQQMNTEAFFGQGTRLTVV.